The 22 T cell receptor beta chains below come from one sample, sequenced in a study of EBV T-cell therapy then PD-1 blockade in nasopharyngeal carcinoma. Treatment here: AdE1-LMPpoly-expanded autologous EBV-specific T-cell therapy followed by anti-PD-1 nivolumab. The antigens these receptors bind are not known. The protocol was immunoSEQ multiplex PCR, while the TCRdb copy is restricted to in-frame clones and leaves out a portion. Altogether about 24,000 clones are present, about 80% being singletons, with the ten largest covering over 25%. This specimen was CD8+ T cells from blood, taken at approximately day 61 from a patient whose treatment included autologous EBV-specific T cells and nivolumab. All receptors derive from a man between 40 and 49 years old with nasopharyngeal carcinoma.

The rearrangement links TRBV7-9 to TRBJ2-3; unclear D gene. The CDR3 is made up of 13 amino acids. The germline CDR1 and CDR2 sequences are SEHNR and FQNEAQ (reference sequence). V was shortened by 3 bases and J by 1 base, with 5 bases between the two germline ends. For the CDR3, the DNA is TGTGCCAGCAGCTTGAAGCGCACAGATACGCAGTATTTT. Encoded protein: CASSLKRTDTQYF.

The CDR3 protein is CASSLGTGDEKLFF. The CDR3 coding sequence is TGTGCCAGCAGCCTCGGGACAGGGGATGAAAAACTGTTTTTT. The chain links TRBV6-6 to TRBJ1-4; TRBD1 matches 10 bases. The length of the CDR3 is 14 residues. Germline CDR1 is MNHNY and CDR2 is SVGAGI (reference sequence). V gave up 6 bases and J gave up 6 bases; unmatched junction bases: 4.

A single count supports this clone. The CDR3 bases are TGTGCCAGCAGCTTATCGGGCAGCCAGACCACTGAAGCTTTCTTT. The encoded protein is CASSLSGSQTTEAFF. The chain has TRBV7-2 and TRBJ1-1, with D hard to call. The V gene's germline CDR1 is SGHTA and CDR2 FQGNSA. Trimming shortened V by 2 bases and J by 4 bases, and 14 bases separated the two germline ends. The CDR3 runs 15 residues.

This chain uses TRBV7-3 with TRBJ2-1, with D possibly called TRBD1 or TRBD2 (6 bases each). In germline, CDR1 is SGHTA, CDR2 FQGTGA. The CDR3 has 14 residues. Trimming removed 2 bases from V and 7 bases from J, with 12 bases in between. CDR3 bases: TGTGCCAGCAGCTTATACGGGGGACAAAATGAGCAGTTCTTC. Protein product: CASSLYGGQNEQFF.

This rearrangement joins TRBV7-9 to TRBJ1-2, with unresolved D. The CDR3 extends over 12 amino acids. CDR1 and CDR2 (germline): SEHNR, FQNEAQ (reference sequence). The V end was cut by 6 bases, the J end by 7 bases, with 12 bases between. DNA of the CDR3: TGTGCCAGCAGACCCGCTAGGCTTGGCTACACCTTC. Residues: CASRPARLGYTF.

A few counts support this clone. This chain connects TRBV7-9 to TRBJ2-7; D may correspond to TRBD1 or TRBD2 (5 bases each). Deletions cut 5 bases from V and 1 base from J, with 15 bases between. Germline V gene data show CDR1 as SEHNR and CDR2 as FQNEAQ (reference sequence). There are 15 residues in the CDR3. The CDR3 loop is CASSLWGMASYEQYF. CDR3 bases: TGTGCCAGCAGCCTATGGGGGATGGCTTCCTACGAGCAGTACTTC.

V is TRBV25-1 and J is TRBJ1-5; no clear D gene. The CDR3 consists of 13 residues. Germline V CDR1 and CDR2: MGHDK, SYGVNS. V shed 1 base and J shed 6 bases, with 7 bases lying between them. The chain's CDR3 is CASSESGSQPQHF. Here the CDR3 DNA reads TGTGCCAGCAGTGAATCCGGGAGTCAGCCCCAGCATTTT.

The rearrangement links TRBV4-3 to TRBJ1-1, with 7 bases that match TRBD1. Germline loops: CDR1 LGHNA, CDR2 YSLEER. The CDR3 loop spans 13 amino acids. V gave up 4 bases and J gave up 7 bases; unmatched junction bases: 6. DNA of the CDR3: TGCGCCAGCAGCCCCGGACAGGCCTATGAAGCTTTCTTT. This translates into CASSPGQAYEAFF.

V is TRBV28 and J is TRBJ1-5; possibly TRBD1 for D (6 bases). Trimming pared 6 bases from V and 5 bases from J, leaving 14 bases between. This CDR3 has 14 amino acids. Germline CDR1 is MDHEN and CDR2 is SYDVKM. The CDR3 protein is CASRNTGLHQPQHF. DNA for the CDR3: TGTGCCAGCAGGAATACAGGGCTCCATCAGCCCCAGCATTTT.

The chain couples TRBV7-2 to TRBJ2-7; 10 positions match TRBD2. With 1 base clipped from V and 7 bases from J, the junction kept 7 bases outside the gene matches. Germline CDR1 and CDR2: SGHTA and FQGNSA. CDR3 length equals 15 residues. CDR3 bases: TGTGCCAGCAGCTTAGATCCAGCGGGGGGGCTTGAGCAGTACTTC. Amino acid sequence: CASSLDPAGGLEQYF.

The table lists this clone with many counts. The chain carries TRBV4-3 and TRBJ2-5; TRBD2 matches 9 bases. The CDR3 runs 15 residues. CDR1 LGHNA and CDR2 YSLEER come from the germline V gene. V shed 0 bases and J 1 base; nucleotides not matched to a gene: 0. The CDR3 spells CASSQERGGQETQYF. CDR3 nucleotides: TGCGCCAGCAGCCAAGAGCGGGGGGGCCAAGAGACCCAGTACTTC.

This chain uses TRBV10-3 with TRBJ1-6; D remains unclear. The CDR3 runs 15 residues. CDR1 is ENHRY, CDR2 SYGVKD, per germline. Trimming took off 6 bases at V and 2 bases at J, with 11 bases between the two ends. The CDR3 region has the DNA TGTGCCATCAGCGAGGAAGGGACCTATAATTCACCCCTCCACTTT. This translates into CAISEEGTYNSPLHF.

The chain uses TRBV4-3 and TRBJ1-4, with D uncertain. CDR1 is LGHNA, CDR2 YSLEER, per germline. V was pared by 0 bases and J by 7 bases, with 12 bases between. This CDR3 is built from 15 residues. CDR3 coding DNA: TGCGCCAGCAGCCAAGAGGTACCAACATCTGAAAAACTGTTTTTT. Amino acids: CASSQEVPTSEKLFF.

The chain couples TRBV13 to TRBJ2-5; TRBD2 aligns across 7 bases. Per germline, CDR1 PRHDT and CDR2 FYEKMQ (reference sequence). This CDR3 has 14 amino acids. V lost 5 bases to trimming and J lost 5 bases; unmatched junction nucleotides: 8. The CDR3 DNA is TGTGCCAGCAGCCTCCGGCGGGGGTTGGAGACCCAGTACTTC. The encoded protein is CASSLRRGLETQYF.

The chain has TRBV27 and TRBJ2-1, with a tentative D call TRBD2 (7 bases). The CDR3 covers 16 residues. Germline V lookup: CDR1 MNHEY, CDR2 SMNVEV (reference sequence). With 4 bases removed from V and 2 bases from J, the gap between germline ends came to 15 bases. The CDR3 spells CASSSRGGRAYNEQFF. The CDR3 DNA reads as TGTGCCAGCAGTTCCCGCGGGGGCCGAGCCTACAATGAGCAGTTCTTC.

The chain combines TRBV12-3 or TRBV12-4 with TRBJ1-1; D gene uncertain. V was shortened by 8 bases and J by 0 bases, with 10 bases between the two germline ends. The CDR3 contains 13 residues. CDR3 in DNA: TGTGCCAGCGGACCGGCCATGAACACTGAAGCTTTCTTT. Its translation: CASGPAMNTEAFF.

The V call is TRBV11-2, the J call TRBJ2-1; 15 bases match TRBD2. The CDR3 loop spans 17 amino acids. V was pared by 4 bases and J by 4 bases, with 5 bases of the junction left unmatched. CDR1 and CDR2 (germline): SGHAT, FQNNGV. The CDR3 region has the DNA TGTGCCAGCAGCTCCGGACTAGCGGGGGGGTTTTACAATGAGCAGTTCTTC. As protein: CASSSGLAGGFYNEQFF.

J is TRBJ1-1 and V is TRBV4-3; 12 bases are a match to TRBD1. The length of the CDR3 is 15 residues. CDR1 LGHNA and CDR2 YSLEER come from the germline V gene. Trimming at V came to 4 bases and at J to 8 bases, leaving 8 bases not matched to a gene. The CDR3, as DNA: TGCGCCAGCAGCCTTACCGGGACAGGGGGCTCGGAAGCTTTCTTT. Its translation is CASSLTGTGGSEAFF.

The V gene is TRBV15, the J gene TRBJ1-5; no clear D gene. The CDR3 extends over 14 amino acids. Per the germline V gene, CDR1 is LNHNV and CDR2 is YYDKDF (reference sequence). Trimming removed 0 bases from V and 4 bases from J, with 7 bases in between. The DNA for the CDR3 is TGTGCCACCAGCAGAGATGGGTGGAATCAGCCCCAGCATTTT. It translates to CATSRDGWNQPQHF.

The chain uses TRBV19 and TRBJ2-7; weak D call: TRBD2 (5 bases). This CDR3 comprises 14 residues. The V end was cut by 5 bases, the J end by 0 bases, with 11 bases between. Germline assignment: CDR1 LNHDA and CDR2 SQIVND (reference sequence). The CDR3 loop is CASSERLISYEQYF. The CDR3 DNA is TGTGCCAGTAGTGAACGACTAATCTCCTACGAGCAGTACTTC. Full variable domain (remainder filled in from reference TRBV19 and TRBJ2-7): DGGITQSPKYLFRKEGQNVTLSCEQNLNHDAMYWYRQDPGQGLRLIYYSQIVNDFQKGDIAEGYSVSREKKESFPLTVTSAQKNPTAFYLCASSERLISYEQYFGPGTRLTVT.

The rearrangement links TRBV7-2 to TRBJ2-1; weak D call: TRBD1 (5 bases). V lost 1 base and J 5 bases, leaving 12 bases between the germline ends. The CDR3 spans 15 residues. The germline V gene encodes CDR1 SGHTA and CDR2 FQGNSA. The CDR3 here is CASSLVGSGNNEQFF. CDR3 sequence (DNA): TGTGCCAGCAGCTTAGTTGGTTCAGGGAACAATGAGCAGTTCTTC.

The DNA for the CDR3 is TGTGCCAGCAGCCGACAGGTGGGTGAGCAGTTCTTC. Protein sequence: CASSRQVGEQFF. The V and J genes are TRBV5-5 and TRBJ2-1; D perhaps matches TRBD1 (6 bases). The CDR3 consists of 12 residues. The germline V gene encodes CDR1 SGHKS and CDR2 YYEKEE (reference sequence). Trimming took off 4 bases at V and 9 bases at J, with 11 bases between the two ends.